This T cell receptor (beta chain) originates from a study of response to subunit inactivated influenza vaccine. Concerning this clonotype itself: As yet, its antigen is unknown.

Notes on the study in general: Each seasonal influenza vaccination recruits few new T cells, the authors suggested.

CDR1 and CDR2 from the germline V gene are SGHTA and FQGNSA. CDR3 length equals 15 residues. The germline V and J ends were trimmed by 0 bases and 2 bases, with 9 bases remaining between them. TCRdb independently ran MiXCR on the RT-PCR reads; one entry per CDR3 protein. The sample comprises about 500,000 distinct CDR3 sequences, 16% of which are singletons, and less than 4% rests with the top ten. The sequence was collected from a man between 45 and 75 years old who received an inactivated influenza vaccine. The rearrangement links TRBV7-2 to TRBJ2-3; D unresolved. Sample: CD4+ T cells sorted from PBMCs, taken about 23 months after vaccination. The CDR3 region has the DNA TGTGCCAGCAGCTTAGCTGGGTACCCCACAGATACGCAGTATTTT. It encodes CASSLAGYPTDTQYF.